Listed below are T cell receptor beta chains from one sample, sequenced in a study of T cell changes during pregnancy in multiple sclerosis. The protocol was immunoSEQ multiplex PCR, while the TCRdb copy is restricted to in-frame clones and leaves out a portion. Of about 86,000 clones listed, 80% to 95% are singletons. The sample consisted of peripheral blood, taken in the first trimester of pregnancy. The receptors come from a female donor in good health, enrolled as a control in a pregnancy study. CDR3s include the opening cysteine and the closing phenylalanine or tryptophan. D genes are given only for firm matches. A clone size is listed for some rows: how often the clone was seen (once, few, many), or a class if it is expanded.

d_call,v_call,clone_size,j_call,cdr3_aa,cdr3_nt
-,TRBV19,-,TRBJ2-7,CASSGAFEQYF,TGTGCCAGTAGTGGAGCGTTCGAGCAGTACTTC
TRBD1,TRBV7-2,once,TRBJ1-5,CASSYRTGSNQPQHF,TGTGCCAGCAGCTACCGGACAGGTAGCAATCAGCCCCAGCATTTT
-,TRBV5-1,once,TRBJ1-6,CASSSTANSNSPLHF,TGCGCCAGCAGCTCGACCGCCAACAGTAATTCACCCCTCCACTTT
-,TRBV6-5,-,TRBJ1-4,CASRFSATNEKLFF,TGTGCCAGCAGATTCAGTGCAACTAATGAAAAACTGTTTTTT
TRBD1,TRBV7-2,-,TRBJ1-5,CASSPTGGGGQPQHF,TGTGCCAGCAGCCCAACAGGGGGAGGAGGCCAGCCCCAGCATTTT
-,TRBV6-1,-,TRBJ2-7,CASTGPYEQYF,TGTGCCAGCACAGGCCCCTACGAGCAGTACTTC
TRBD1,TRBV7-2,once,TRBJ1-5,CASSRQGGQPQHF,TGTGCCAGCAGCCGACAGGGTGGTCAGCCCCAGCATTTT
TRBD1,TRBV5-1,-,TRBJ2-4,CASSLASRDSGAKNIQYF,TGCGCCAGCAGCTTGGCCTCCCGGGACAGTGGAGCCAAAAACATTCAGTACTTC
-,TRBV4-1,-,TRBJ1-4,CASSPPIAGGGEKLFF,TGCGCCAGCAGCCCCCCGATTGCCGGGGGAGGTGAAAAACTGTTTTTT
-,TRBV29-1,-,TRBJ1-5,CSVEGRTDFNQPQHF,TGCAGCGTTGAAGGACGGACGGACTTCAATCAGCCCCAGCATTTT
-,TRBV18,-,TRBJ2-1,CASSRGVDSRQFF,TGTGCCAGCTCACGAGGAGTGGACAGCCGACAGTTCTTC
-,TRBV6-5,-,TRBJ2-7,CASSYFGGFSSYEQYF,TGTGCCAGCAGTTACTTTGGGGGGTTTAGCTCCTACGAGCAGTACTTC
TRBD1,TRBV29-1,-,TRBJ1-6,CSVGDRNSPLHF,TGCAGCGTTGGGGACAGAAATTCACCCCTCCACTTT
-,TRBV4-2,-,TRBJ2-1,CASSPTRRYNEQFF,TGTGCCAGCAGCCCGACGAGGCGTTACAATGAGCAGTTCTTC
-,TRBV6-5,few,TRBJ1-6,CASSSRPGYQPSPLHF,TGTGCCAGCAGTTCCCGACCCGGGTATCAGCCTTCACCCCTCCACTTT
-,TRBV25-1,-,TRBJ2-1,CASSEYTAGYEQFF,TGTGCCAGCAGTGAATATACCGCGGGGTATGAGCAGTTCTTC
-,TRBV27,-,TRBJ2-1,CASSLDGRLSSYNEQFF,TGTGCCAGCAGTTTAGATGGGCGCCTAAGCTCCTACAATGAGCAGTTCTTC
TRBD1,TRBV28,-,TRBJ1-1,CASSSPTGGRTEAFF,TGTGCCAGCAGTTCCCCAACAGGGGGCAGAACTGAAGCTTTCTTT
TRBD1,TRBV7-2,-,TRBJ2-7,CATSIPRTGGGEQYF,TGTGCCACCTCGATACCTAGGACAGGGGGCGGCGAGCAGTACTTC